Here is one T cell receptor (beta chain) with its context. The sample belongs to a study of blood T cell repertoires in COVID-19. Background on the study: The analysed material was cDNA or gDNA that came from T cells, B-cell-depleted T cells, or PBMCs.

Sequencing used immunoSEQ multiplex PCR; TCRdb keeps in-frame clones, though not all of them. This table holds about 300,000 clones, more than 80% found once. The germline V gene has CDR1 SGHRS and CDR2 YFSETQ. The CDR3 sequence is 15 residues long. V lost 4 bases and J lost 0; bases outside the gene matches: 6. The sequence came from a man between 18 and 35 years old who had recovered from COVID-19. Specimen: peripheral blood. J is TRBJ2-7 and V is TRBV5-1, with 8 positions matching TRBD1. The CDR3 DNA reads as TGCGCCAGCAGCACGGACAGGGCCGACTCCTACGAGCAGTACTTC. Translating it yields CASSTDRADSYEQYF.